This entry lists 5 T cell receptor beta chains sequenced from one sample in a study of beta chain features in type 1 diabetes. General study results and limits: Shortening that was moderate but significant affected the TCRB CDR3s of Type 1 diabetes patients in all four CD4+ subsets.

Their cognate antigens are unknown. Expressed TCRB transcripts got sequenced, as all isolated RNA was reverse transcribed. Clones were sequenced by immunoSEQ multiplex PCR, and TCRdb holds only the in-frame ones, with some missing. The repertoire includes some 150,000 clones, roughly 9% of them detected once, and under 0.85% sits in the top ten. What was sequenced was central memory CD4+ T cells from blood. The receptor source for this set is a woman aged 25 to 39 with type 1 diabetes.

This rearrangement joins TRBV9 to TRBJ2-1; tentative D call: TRBD2 (5 bases). Trimming took off 3 bases at V and 1 base at J, with 14 bases between the two ends. The CDR3 runs 16 residues. Germline V lookup: CDR1 SGDLS, CDR2 YYNGEE. The CDR3 region has the DNA TGTGCCAGCAGCGCCCGGGGTTGGGGTTCCTACAATGAGCAGTTCTTC. Protein: CASSARGWGSYNEQFF.

About this clone itself: Mismatch with germline at one junction end may stem from a read error. The V call is TRBV4-1, the J call TRBJ2-6; D gene ambiguous. Germline CDR1 reads MGHRA; CDR2 reads YSYEKL. The CDR3 runs to 14 residues. CDR3 nucleotide sequence: TGTGCCAGCCGTATGAGCTCTGGGGCCAACGTCCTGACTTTC. Encoded protein: CASRMSSGANVLTF.

This clone was detected only a few times. DNA of the CDR3: TGTGCCAGCAGTGTCCAGTACAATGAGCAGTTCTTC. Translated, it gives CASSVQYNEQFF. This chain joins TRBV2 and TRBJ2-1; D remains unclear. The CDR3 has 12 residues. In germline, CDR1 is SNHLY, CDR2 FYNNEI. Trimming took off 4 bases at V and 4 bases at J, with 5 bases between the two ends.

In this sample, this clone turned up a few times. V usage is TRBV21-1 and J usage is TRBJ2-6; the D call of TRBD2 is as the table states it, not checked on the DNA. TRBV21-1 is noted as a pseudogene. The CDR3 extends over 18 amino acids. CDR3 sequence reads: CASNTTSLVHSGANVLTF. The CDR3, as DNA: TGTGCCAGCAATACTACCTCACTAGTCCACTCTGGGGCCAACGTCCTGACTTTC.

The V gene is TRBV25-1, the J gene TRBJ2-5, with D tentatively TRBD2 (6 bases). Between the trimmed V and J ends, which lost 3 bases and 3 bases, there was a span of 17 bases. Germline lookup yields CDR1 MGHDK and CDR2 SYGVNS. The CDR3 runs 16 residues. In nucleotides, the CDR3 is TGTGCCAGCAGTGAGACTCGGGACTGGAGGAAAGAGACCCAGTACTTC. Protein: CASSETRDWRKETQYF.